This TCR beta chain was recorded in a study of control samples from healthy donors and cancer patients (dated by TCRdb to between 2020 and 2021). The V end loses 7 bases and the J end loses 4 bases, and a stretch of 19 bases separates them. The CDR3 numbers 15 residues from cysteine through phenylalanine. Just the 45-base CDR3 DNA is kept, in frame starting at base 1. Looking up the germline V gene yields CDR1 MNHEY and CDR2 SVGAGI. With respect to this clone: Its antigen is unknown. Per-base qualities were not stored, and no clone one base away is much larger.

The protocol used for the library was the immunoSEQ multiplex PCR assay. TCRdb's version of the immuneACCESS table is confined to in-frame rearrangements and falls short of the full clone set. An unresolved V gene accounts for under half of the shortfall where checked; the remainder is of unknown origin. The table for this sample lists 400,000 to 500,000 clones; more than 80% of them were counted only once. The ten most abundant clones make up around 6.4% of the sample. Sequences were obtained from PBMCs. The TCR comes from a man in his forties with head and neck cancer. The V and J genes are TRBV6-5 and TRBJ2-5; the D gene is possibly TRBD1 or TRBD2, with 6 bases matching each. The nucleotide sequence reads as follows: TGTGCCAGCATTAGGGGGGCTATCCCGGCAGAGACCCAGTACTTC. Its coded protein is CASIRGAIPAETQYF.